This entry lists 4 T cell receptor beta chains sequenced from one sample in a study of blood T cell repertoires in COVID-19. The repertoire was sequenced with immunoSEQ multiplex PCR; TCRdb's copy has only in-frame clones and lacks some. The sample carries approximately 93,000 clones, over 65% recorded once. The sequenced sample consisted of peripheral blood. Receptors originate from a man aged 65 to 85 with COVID-19, enrolled during active disease.

The genes are TRBV5-1 and TRBJ2-1; 10 bases align to TRBD2. There are 15 residues in the CDR3. V was clipped by 9 bases and J by 0 bases; unmatched bases: 6. Germline CDR1 SGHRS, CDR2 YFSETQ. CDR3 in amino acids: CATRTSGSSYNEQFF. Written as DNA, the CDR3 is TGCGCCACCCGGACTAGCGGAAGCTCCTACAATGAGCAGTTCTTC.

The genes are TRBV7-2 and TRBJ2-1; tentative D call: TRBD2 (6 bases). CDR3 length equals 15 residues. Between the trimmed V and J ends, which lost 2 bases and 8 bases, there was a span of 16 bases. In germline, CDR1 is SGHTA, CDR2 FQGNSA. CDR3: CASSLSRVWGDEQFF. As DNA, the CDR3 is TGTGCCAGCAGCTTATCACGGGTTTGGGGGGATGAGCAGTTCTTC.

In its sample, this clone was seen a few times. This chain links TRBV7-9 with TRBJ1-1; no definite D call. The length of the CDR3 is 14 residues. V lost 5 bases, J lost 6 bases, and 16 bases lay in between. Germline CDR1 reads SEHNR; CDR2 reads FQNEAQ (reference sequence). The CDR3 is CASSDRARVSEAFF. The CDR3 nucleotides are TGTGCCAGCAGCGATCGGGCGCGGGTTTCTGAAGCTTTCTTT.

The chain is built from TRBV20-1 and TRBJ1-6; D ambiguous. Germline V CDR1 and CDR2: DFQATT, SNEGSKA (reference sequence). This CDR3 is 15 amino acids long. V lost 3 bases, J lost 7 bases, and 16 bases lay in between. CDR3: CSASRDSYSNSPLHF. The CDR3, as DNA: TGCAGTGCTAGTCGAGATTCCTATTCGAATTCACCCCTCCACTTT.